A selection of T cell receptor beta chains follows, all from one sample in a study of regulatory T cells in long-lasting Graves disease. TCRdb re-called the multiplex PCR reads with MiXCR, one entry per CDR3 protein. The table includes approximately 390,000 distinct CDR3 sequences, 16% detected once. This same sample was also taken into another study, of T cells in Graves' hyperthyroidism and ophthalmopathy.

The input for sequencing was peripheral blood mononuclear cells (PBMCs), taken at new diagnosis, from a patient treated with antithyroid drugs. These receptor sequences come from a young woman with Graves disease. The CDR3 runs from the conserved cysteine through the conserved F or W.

>TRBV4-2|14|TRBJ2-7
CASSQDSGSDEQYF
>TRBV28|15|TRBJ2-7
CASSLYGGGSYEQYF
>TRBV7-2|17|TRBJ2-5
CASSLGTSGGAGRAQYF
>TRBV12-3/TRBV12-4|15|TRBJ2-2
CASSQDRLNTGELFF
>TRBV7-2|15|TRBJ2-3
CASSLYRGGADTQYF
>TRBV7-8|17|TRBJ1-5
CASSLAQRRGSNQPQHF
>TRBV29-1|13|TRBJ2-7
CSVRKTELNEQYF
>TRBV5-1|17|TRBJ2-7
CASSLGLAGILPGEQYF
>TRBV28|18|TRBJ1-3
CASSLFATWAGGGNTIYF
>TRBV6-2/TRBV6-3|14|TRBJ1-6
CASSEEAGHSPLHF
>TRBV30|15|TRBJ1-1
CAWMLRQSRNTEAFF
>TRBV7-9|16|TRBJ1-4
CASSSRADGTNEKLFF
>TRBV9|15|TRBJ1-5
CASSQDGGTRQPQHF
>TRBV2|14|TRBJ1-2
CASSESGFNYGYTF
>TRBV12-3/TRBV12-4|15|TRBJ1-4
CASSFGGVANEKLFF
>TRBV28|17|TRBJ1-5
CASSSFWTHFGYQPQHF
>TRBV15|13|TRBJ2-7
CATSRVSLYEQYF
>TRBV6-1|13|TRBJ2-1
CASRLAGGGEQFF
>TRBV10-1|14|TRBJ1-1
CARLGGPGSTEAFF
>TRBV12-3/TRBV12-4|12|TRBJ2-7
CASSGAGTAEYF
>TRBV4-2|15|TRBJ2-1
CASSLASGSNNEQFF
>TRBV5-6|11|TRBJ2-3
CASMRDIRMYF
>TRBV29-1|13|TRBJ2-3
CSVASGTTDTQYF